The 4 T cell receptor beta chains reported below all come from one sample, sequenced in a study of blood T cell repertoires in COVID-19. Repertoires were generated with immunoSEQ multiplex PCR, while TCRdb's copy carries only in-frame clones and drops some. The sample holds around 59,000 clones, 65% to 90% seen once. Sequencing used peripheral blood. Receptor source: a woman aged 80 or over with active or convalescent COVID-19.

The table lists this clone with a count of one. This sequence joins TRBV3-1 (or the pseudogene TRBV3-2) and TRBJ2-7; 11 bases agree with TRBD1. The CDR3 consists of 14 residues. V lost 5 bases to trimming and J lost 5 bases; unmatched junction nucleotides: 5. Germline V lookup: CDR1 LGHDT, CDR2 YNNKEL (reference sequence). The CDR3 loop is CASSGRTGGNEQYF. The CDR3 coding sequence is TGTGCCAGCAGCGGCCGGACAGGGGGCAACGAGCAGTACTTC.

The V and J genes are TRBV7-9 and TRBJ2-1; D perhaps matches TRBD2 (6 bases). This CDR3 is built from 11 residues. Trimming removed 8 bases from V and 6 bases from J, with 8 bases in between. Per the germline V gene, CDR1 is SEHNR and CDR2 is FQNEAQ (reference sequence). The CDR3 DNA reads as TGTGCCAGCCGGGGAGGCAATGAGCAGTTCTTC. This encodes CASRGGNEQFF.

J is TRBJ2-7 and V is TRBV28, with D possibly being TRBD1 (6 bases). The CDR3 is 14 amino acids. Germline-derived CDR1 and CDR2 are MDHEN and SYDVKM. V was pared by 3 bases and J by 2 bases, with 11 bases between. CDR3 residues: CASSFNGQTYEQYF. The CDR3 DNA is TGTGCCAGCAGTTTCAATGGACAGACCTACGAGCAGTACTTC.

This clone was detected once. The rearrangement joins TRBV6-2 or TRBV6-3 to TRBJ2-7; D may be TRBD1 (5 bases). The CDR3 length is 14 residues. V was trimmed by 4 bases and J by 4 bases, leaving 14 bases between them. The germline V gene has CDR1 MNHEY and CDR2 SVGEGT. The CDR3 loop reads CASSFRQISYEQYF. DNA for the CDR3: TGTGCCAGCAGTTTCAGACAGATCTCGTACGAGCAGTACTTC.